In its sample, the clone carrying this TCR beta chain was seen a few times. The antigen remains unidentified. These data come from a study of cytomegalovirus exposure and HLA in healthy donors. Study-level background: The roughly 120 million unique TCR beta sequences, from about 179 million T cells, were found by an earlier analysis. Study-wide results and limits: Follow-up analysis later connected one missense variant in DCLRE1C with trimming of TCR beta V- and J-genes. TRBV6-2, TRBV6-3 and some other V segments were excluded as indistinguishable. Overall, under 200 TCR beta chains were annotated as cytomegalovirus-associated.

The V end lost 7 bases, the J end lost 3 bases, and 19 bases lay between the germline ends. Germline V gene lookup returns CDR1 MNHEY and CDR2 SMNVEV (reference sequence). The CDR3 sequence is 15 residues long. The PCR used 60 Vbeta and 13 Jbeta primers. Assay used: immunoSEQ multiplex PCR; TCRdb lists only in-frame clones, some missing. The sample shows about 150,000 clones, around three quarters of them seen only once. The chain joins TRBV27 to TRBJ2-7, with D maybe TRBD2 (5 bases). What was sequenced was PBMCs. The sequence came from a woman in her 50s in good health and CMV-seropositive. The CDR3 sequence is CASTITGNGLYEQYF. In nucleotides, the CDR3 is TGTGCCAGCACCATTACGGGTAACGGACTCTACGAGCAGTACTTC.